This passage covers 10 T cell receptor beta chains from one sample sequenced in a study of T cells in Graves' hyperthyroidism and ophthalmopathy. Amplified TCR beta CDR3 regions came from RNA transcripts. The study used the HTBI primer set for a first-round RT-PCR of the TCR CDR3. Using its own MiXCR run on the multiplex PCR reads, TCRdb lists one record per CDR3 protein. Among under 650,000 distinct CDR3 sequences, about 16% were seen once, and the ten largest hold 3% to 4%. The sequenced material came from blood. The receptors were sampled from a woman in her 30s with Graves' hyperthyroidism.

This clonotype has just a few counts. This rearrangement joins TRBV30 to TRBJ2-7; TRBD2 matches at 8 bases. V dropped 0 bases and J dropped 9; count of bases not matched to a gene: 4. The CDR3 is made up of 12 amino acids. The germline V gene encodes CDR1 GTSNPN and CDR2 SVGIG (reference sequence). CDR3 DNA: TGTGCCTGGAGTGTGCCCGGGAGGGTGCAGTACTTC. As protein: CAWSVPGRVQYF.

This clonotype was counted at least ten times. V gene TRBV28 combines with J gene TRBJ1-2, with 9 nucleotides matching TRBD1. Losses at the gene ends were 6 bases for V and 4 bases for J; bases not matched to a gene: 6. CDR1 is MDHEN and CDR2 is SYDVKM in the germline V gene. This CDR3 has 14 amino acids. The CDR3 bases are TGTGCCAGCAGCCGGACAGGGGTTGGCTATGGCTACACCTTC. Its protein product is CASSRTGVGYGYTF.

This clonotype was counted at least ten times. DNA of the CDR3: TGTGCCTCGGTTGGGACCGGGACGGCGAACACTGAAGCTTTCTTT. Amino acid sequence: CASVGTGTANTEAFF. This chain joins TRBV28 and TRBJ1-1; D perhaps matches TRBD1 (5 bases). Between the trimmed V and J ends, which lost 11 bases and 1 base, there was a span of 20 bases. The CDR3 length is 15 residues. Germline CDR1 reads MDHEN; CDR2 reads SYDVKM. Looking up the rest from reference TRBV28 and TRBJ1-1 gives the full variable domain: DVKVTQSSRYLVKRTGEKVFLECVQDMDHENMFWYRQDPGLGLRLIYFSYDVKMKEKGDIPEGYSVSREKKERFSLILESASTNQTSMYLCASVGTGTANTEAFFGQGTRLTVV.

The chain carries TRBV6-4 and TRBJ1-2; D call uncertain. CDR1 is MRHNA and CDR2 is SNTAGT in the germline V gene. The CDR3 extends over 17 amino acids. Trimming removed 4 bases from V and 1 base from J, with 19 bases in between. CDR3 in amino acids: CASSGYSGRSLNYGYTF. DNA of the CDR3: TGTGCCAGCAGTGGATATTCGGGAAGGAGCCTTAACTATGGCTACACCTTC.

CDR3 DNA: TGCAGTGCTATACCCGGGGGGATCCCCTCCGTGCCCTCCTACGAGCAGTACTTC. Protein sequence: CSAIPGGIPSVPSYEQYF. This chain uses TRBV20-1 with TRBJ2-7; 7 nucleotides line up with TRBD2. This CDR3 contains 18 residues. V was clipped by 4 bases and J by 0 bases; unmatched bases: 18. Germline CDR1 is DFQATT and CDR2 is SNEGSKA (reference sequence).

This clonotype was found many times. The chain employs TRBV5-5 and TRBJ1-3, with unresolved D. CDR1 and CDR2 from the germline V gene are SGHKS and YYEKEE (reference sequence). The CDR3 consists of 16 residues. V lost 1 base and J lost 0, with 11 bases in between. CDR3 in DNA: TGTGCCAGCAGCTTGCTCGCGGGAAGCTCTGGAAACACCATATATTTT. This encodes CASSLLAGSSGNTIYF.

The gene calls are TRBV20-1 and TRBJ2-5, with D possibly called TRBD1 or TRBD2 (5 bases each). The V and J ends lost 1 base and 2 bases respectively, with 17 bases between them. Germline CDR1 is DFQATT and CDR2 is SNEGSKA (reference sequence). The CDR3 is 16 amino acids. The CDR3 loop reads CSARARRGQFQETQYF. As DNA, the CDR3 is TGCAGTGCTAGAGCACGTCGGGGCCAATTTCAAGAGACCCAGTACTTC.

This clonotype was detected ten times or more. The CDR3 DNA sequence: TGTGCCAGCAGCCTAGTCTTTCTTTACGAGCAGTACTTC. Amino acid sequence: CASSLVFLYEQYF. This chain uses TRBV3-1 with TRBJ2-7; D not resolved. This CDR3 has 13 residues. The germline V gene encodes CDR1 LGHDT and CDR2 YNNKEL (reference sequence). Between the trimmed V and J ends, which lost 4 bases and 4 bases, there was a span of 11 bases.

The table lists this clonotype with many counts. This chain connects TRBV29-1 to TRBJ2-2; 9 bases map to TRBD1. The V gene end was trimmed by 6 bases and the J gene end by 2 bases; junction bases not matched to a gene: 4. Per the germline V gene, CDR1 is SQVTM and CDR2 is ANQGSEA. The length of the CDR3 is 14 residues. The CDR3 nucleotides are TGCAGCGTAGGGACAGGGCTAAACACCGGGGAGCTGTTTTTT. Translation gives CSVGTGLNTGELFF.

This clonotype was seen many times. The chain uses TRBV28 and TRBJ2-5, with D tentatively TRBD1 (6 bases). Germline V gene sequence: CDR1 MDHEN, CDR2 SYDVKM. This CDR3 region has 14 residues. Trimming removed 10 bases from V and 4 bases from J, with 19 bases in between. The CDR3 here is CATTISTGRETQYF. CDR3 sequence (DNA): TGTGCCACCACCATATCGACAGGCAGAGAGACCCAGTACTTC.